The clone carrying this T cell receptor beta chain was seen repeatedly, ten times or more. Its antigen is currently unknown. The entry originates in a study of early T cells in non-severe SARS-CoV-2 infection. As for the study in general: Sequenced material consisted of bulk RNA (from unsorted whole blood), and chains were unpaired.

Tagging with unique molecular identifiers was applied to individual cDNA molecules. In TCRdb, the 5' RACE reads were re-called with MiXCR into one record per CDR3 protein. The data show more than 65,000 distinct CDR3 sequences, roughly an eighth seen once. Study-level findings and limits: VDJdb-based annotation leaned toward anti-spike CD8 responses and missed private and CD4 specificities.

This TCR was recovered from an adult who was a healthcare worker with PCR-confirmed SARS-CoV-2 infection or an uninfected control (not recorded which). The specimen sequenced was whole blood.

The CDR3 sequence is CASGTQGASETQYF. The CDR3 region has the DNA TGTGCTAGTGGGACACAGGGGGCATCGGAGACCCAGTACTTC. The V call is TRBV12-5, the J call TRBJ2-5; 9 bases line up with TRBD1. V shed 6 bases, J shed 5 bases, and the junction held 7 bases outside the gene matches. This CDR3 has 14 amino acids. Germline-derived CDR1 and CDR2 are LGHNT and FRNRAP.